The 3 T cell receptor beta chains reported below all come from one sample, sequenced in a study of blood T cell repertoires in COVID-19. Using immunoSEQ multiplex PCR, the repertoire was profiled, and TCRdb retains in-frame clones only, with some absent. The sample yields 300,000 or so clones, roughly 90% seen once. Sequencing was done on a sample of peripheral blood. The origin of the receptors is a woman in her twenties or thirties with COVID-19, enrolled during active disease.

CDR3 sequence reads: CASSLEGGVDEQFF. CDR3 sequence (DNA): TGTGCCAGCAGCTTGGAAGGGGGAGTAGATGAGCAGTTCTTC. The chain has TRBV5-8 and TRBJ2-1, with D possibly matching TRBD1 (6 bases). Germline V CDR1 and CDR2: SGHTS, YDEGEE. There are 14 residues in the CDR3. The V and J ends lost 0 bases and 8 bases respectively, with 12 bases between them.

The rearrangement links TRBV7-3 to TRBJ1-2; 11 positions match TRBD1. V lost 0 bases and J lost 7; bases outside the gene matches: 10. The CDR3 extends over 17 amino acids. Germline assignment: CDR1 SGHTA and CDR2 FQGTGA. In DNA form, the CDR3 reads TGTGCCAGCAGCTTAACCCCCTTGGGGACAGGGGGAACTGGCTACACCTTC. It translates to CASSLTPLGTGGTGYTF.

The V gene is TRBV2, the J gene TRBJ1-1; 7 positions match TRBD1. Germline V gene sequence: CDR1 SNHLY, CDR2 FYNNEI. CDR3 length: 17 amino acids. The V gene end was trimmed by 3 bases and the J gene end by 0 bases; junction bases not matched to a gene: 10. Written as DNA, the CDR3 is TGTGCCAGCAGTGAGGACCGGGACAGTGGACTGAACACTGAAGCTTTCTTT. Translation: CASSEDRDSGLNTEAFF. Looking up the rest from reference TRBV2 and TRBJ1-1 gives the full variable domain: EPEVTQTPSHQVTQMGQEVILRCVPISNHLYFYWYRQILGQKVEFLVSFYNNEISEKSEIFDDQFSVERPDGSNFTLKIRSTKLEDSAMYFCASSEDRDSGLNTEAFFGQGTRLTVV.